Listed below are T cell receptor beta chains from one sample, sequenced in a study of Tregs in tolerant kidney transplant recipients. This table comes from immunoSEQ multiplex PCR, and its TCRdb copy is limited to in-frame clones, with some not included. The table shows more than 75,000 clones, with 90% to 95% occurring only once. This sample comprised CD4+ T cells from blood, obtained before the transplant. These receptors all come from a human donor who received a combined kidney and bone marrow transplant. Each CDR3 is given with its conserved first and last residue. D genes are given only for firm matches. Rows may omit the clone size; those that give it use once, few, many or a size class.

j_call,d_call,v_call,clone_size,cdr3_length,cdr3_aa,cdr3_nt
TRBJ1-6,NA,TRBV2,NA,13,CASSEEKRSPLHF,TGTGCCAGCAGCGAGGAGAAAAGGTCACCCCTCCACTTT
TRBJ2-3,TRBD2,TRBV27,NA,17,CASSSPSGIRGRDTQYF,TGTGCCAGCAGTTCCCCGAGCGGGATAAGAGGGAGGGATACGCAGTATTTT
TRBJ2-7,TRBD1,TRBV29-1,NA,14,CSVSAWTGDNEQYF,TGCAGCGTCTCAGCTTGGACAGGGGACAACGAGCAGTACTTC
TRBJ2-7,TRBD2,TRBV25-1,NA,17,CASSGGGVGLAVKGQYF,TGTGCCAGCAGCGGCGGGGGAGTTGGACTAGCGGTCAAGGGGCAGTACTTC
TRBJ1-3,TRBD1,TRBV19,few,13,CASSSTGGDTIYF,TGTGCCAGTAGTTCAACAGGGGGAGACACCATATATTTT
TRBJ1-2,TRBD1,TRBV4-3,NA,15,CASSSPGQGLYGYTF,TGCGCCAGCAGCTCGCCGGGACAGGGCCTGTATGGCTACACCTTC
TRBJ2-2,TRBD1,TRBV7-3,once,16,CASSPGWTGGSGELFF,TGTGCCAGCAGCCCAGGATGGACAGGGGGCTCCGGGGAGCTGTTTTTT
TRBJ2-1,TRBD2,TRBV6-1,NA,14,CASGGTSGYNEQFF,TGTGCCAGTGGCGGGACTAGCGGCTACAATGAGCAGTTCTTC
TRBJ1-2,NA,TRBV7-2,NA,13,CASSLDKNYGYTF,TGTGCCAGCAGCCTGGACAAGAACTATGGCTACACCTTC
TRBJ1-5,NA,TRBV18,NA,16,CASSLTGPYSNQPQHF,TGTGCCAGCTCCCTAACAGGGCCGTATAGCAATCAGCCCCAGCATTTT
TRBJ1-5,TRBD1,TRBV4-3,NA,17,CASSQWAGQSSNQPQHF,TGCGCCAGCAGCCAATGGGCGGGACAGTCTAGCAATCAGCCCCAGCATTTT
TRBJ2-6,NA,TRBV25-1,NA,17,CASSTYGQLSGANVLTF,TGTGCCAGCAGTACCTATGGACAGCTCTCTGGGGCCAACGTCCTGACTTTC
TRBJ2-1,NA,TRBV7-9,NA,16,CASSLSQRAGYNEQFF,TGTGCCAGCAGCTTATCTCAGCGGGCGGGCTACAATGAGCAGTTCTTC
TRBJ2-1,TRBD2,TRBV6-1,NA,18,CASSEWREPRWGVNEQFF,TGTGCCAGCAGTGAGTGGCGGGAGCCGAGATGGGGTGTCAATGAGCAGTTCTTC
TRBJ2-2,NA,TRBV10-3,NA,15,CAISTLTGPTGELFF,TGTGCCATCAGTACCCTCACAGGCCCCACCGGGGAGCTGTTTTTT
TRBJ2-2,NA,TRBV5-1,once,15,CASSLSSSGTGELFF,TGCGCCAGCAGCTTGTCCTCTTCGGGAACCGGGGAGCTGTTTTTT
TRBJ2-7,NA,TRBV20-1,NA,11,CSAVLLGEQYF,TGCAGTGCGGTACTCCTTGGCGAGCAGTACTTC